This T cell receptor beta chain was retrieved from a study of response to subunit inactivated influenza vaccine. This CDR3 is 14 amino acids long. V dropped 4 bases and J dropped 4; count of bases not matched to a gene: 7. Germline-derived CDR1 and CDR2 are SGHRS and YFSETQ. From the RT-PCR reads, TCRdb called clonotypes with MiXCR, one entry per CDR3 protein. Here the sample spans around 580,000 distinct CDR3 sequences, about 12% being singletons. The sequencing here drew on PBMCs from blood, taken on the day of vaccination. The receptor comes from a man aged 50-59 years who received an inactivated influenza vaccine. The rearrangement uses TRBV5-1 and TRBJ1-1; 7 bases line up with TRBD1. CDR3 loop: CASSGGQMPTEAFF. CDR3 DNA: TGCGCCAGCAGCGGGGGACAGATGCCCACTGAAGCTTTCTTT.